This is a list of T cell receptor beta chains from one sample in a study of metastatic and nonmetastatic thyroid tumors. TCRdb re-analyzed the PCR reads through MiXCR. The repertoire has about 21,000 clones, about 28% of them found once; the top ten carry about 14%. The sample consisted of tumor tissue. The receptors were gathered from a male donor with papillary thyroid cancer or a benign thyroid nodule (not recorded which). Some clones in this sample may be carry-over from other donors' samples. The CDR3 runs from the conserved cysteine through the conserved F or W. The D gene is left open where the match is weak. Clone size, where shown, is once, few, many, or a class for clones that have expanded.

V: TRBV4-2; size: NA; D: NA; J: TRBJ2-2; length: 17; CDR3: CASSQEGGGSNTGELFF; DNA: TGTGCCAGCAGCCAAGAAGGTGGGGGGTCGAACACCGGGGAGCTGTTTTTT
V: TRBV28; size: NA; D: NA; J: TRBJ2-2; length: 18; CDR3: CASSLGRRPSSASGELFF; DNA: TGTGCCAGCAGTTTAGGCAGGAGGCCCTCTAGCGCAAGCGGGGAGCTGTTTTTT
V: TRBV3-1; size: medium-sized; D: NA; J: TRBJ2-7; length: 14; CDR3: CASSQEVGWYEQYF; DNA: TGTGCCAGCAGCCAAGAAGTGGGTTGGTACGAGCAGTACTTC
V: TRBV11-2; size: few; D: TRBD2; J: TRBJ2-7; length: 14; CDR3: CASSLSGPLSGQYF; DNA: TGTGCCAGCAGCCTTAGCGGGCCCTTAAGCGGGCAGTACTTC
V: TRBV11-2; size: NA; D: NA; J: TRBJ2-7; length: 16; CDR3: CASSLVVRTDSYEQYF; DNA: TGTGCCAGCAGCTTAGTCGTCAGGACAGACTCCTACGAGCAGTACTTC
V: TRBV9; size: many; D: TRBD1; J: TRBJ2-1; length: 15; CDR3: CASSPDLVSGGEQFF; DNA: TGTGCCAGCAGCCCAGATCTAGTGTCAGGGGGTGAGCAGTTCTTC
V: TRBV3-1; size: medium-sized; D: TRBD1; J: TRBJ2-7; length: 12; CDR3: CASSRQGMAQYF; DNA: TGTGCCAGCAGTCGACAGGGTATGGCACAGTACTTC
V: TRBV6-1; size: NA; D: TRBD1; J: TRBJ1-2; length: 12; CDR3: CASRDRVQGYTF; DNA: TGTGCCAGCAGGGACAGGGTGCAGGGCTACACCTTC
V: TRBV5-4; size: few; D: TRBD1; J: TRBJ2-1; length: 15; CDR3: CASSGPGQGYNEQFF; DNA: TGTGCCAGCAGCGGCCCGGGACAGGGATACAATGAGCAGTTCTTC
V: TRBV20-1; size: NA; D: TRBD1; J: TRBJ2-7; length: 14; CDR3: CSARWTGAPYEQYF; DNA: TGCAGTGCTAGATGGACAGGGGCTCCCTACGAGCAGTACTTC
V: TRBV5-1; size: NA; D: NA; J: TRBJ2-3; length: 16; CDR3: CASSQDPSGTTDTQYF; DNA: TGCGCCAGCAGCCAAGACCCATCCGGGACCACAGATACGCAGTATTTT
V: TRBV6-2/TRBV6-3; size: few; D: TRBD1; J: TRBJ2-7; length: 15; CDR3: CASSYRPDRADEQYF; DNA: TGTGCCAGCAGTTACAGACCCGACAGGGCTGACGAGCAGTACTTC
V: TRBV5-1; size: medium-sized; D: NA; J: TRBJ2-7; length: 15; CDR3: CASSLSEGPAYEQYF; DNA: TGCGCCAGCAGCTTAAGCGAGGGCCCCGCCTACGAGCAGTACTTC
V: TRBV4-2; size: medium-sized; D: TRBD2; J: TRBJ2-2; length: 19; CDR3: CASSQDSAGGNFGTGELFF; DNA: TGTGCCAGCAGCCAAGATTCGGCGGGAGGCAACTTCGGTACCGGGGAGCTGTTTTTT
V: TRBV19; size: many; D: TRBD1; J: TRBJ2-7; length: 14; CDR3: CASRPDRAMREQYF; DNA: TGTGCCAGTAGGCCTGACAGGGCGATGAGGGAGCAGTACTTC
V: TRBV28; size: few; D: NA; J: TRBJ1-5; length: 13; CDR3: CASIEGYNQPQHF; DNA: TGTGCCAGCATCGAGGGGTACAATCAGCCCCAGCATTTT
V: TRBV20-1; size: NA; D: NA; J: TRBJ2-7; length: 13; CDR3: CSARGRSDYEQYF; DNA: TGCAGTGCTAGAGGCAGATCCGACTACGAGCAGTACTTC
V: TRBV15; size: few; D: NA; J: TRBJ2-7; length: 14; CDR3: CATSVRRADYEQYF; DNA: TGTGCCACCAGCGTTAGGCGGGCAGACTACGAGCAGTACTTC
V: TRBV11-2; size: medium-sized; D: NA; J: TRBJ2-7; length: 16; CDR3: CASSLVPQVGSYEQYF; DNA: TGTGCCAGCAGCTTAGTTCCCCAGGTCGGATCCTACGAGCAGTACTTC
V: TRBV12-3/TRBV12-4; size: medium-sized; D: TRBD1; J: TRBJ1-2; length: 13; CDR3: CASSPGQTGGYTF; DNA: TGTGCCAGCAGTCCGGGACAGACGGGCGGCTACACCTTC
V: TRBV5-1; size: NA; D: TRBD1; J: TRBJ2-3; length: 16; CDR3: CASSYGTALHTDTQYF; DNA: TGCGCCAGCAGCTACGGGACAGCGCTACACACAGATACGCAGTATTTT
V: TRBV20-1; size: NA; D: TRBD1; J: TRBJ2-5; length: 12; CDR3: CSAEGGGETQYF; DNA: TGCAGTGCTGAAGGGGGCGGAGAGACCCAGTACTTC
V: TRBV6-1; size: NA; D: NA; J: TRBJ1-4; length: 14; CDR3: CASRIGPTNEKLFF; DNA: TGTGCCAGCAGGATAGGGCCAACTAATGAAAAACTGTTTTTT
V: TRBV4-2; size: many; D: TRBD1; J: TRBJ1-2; length: 17; CDR3: CASSQEAGDRSNYGYTF; DNA: TGTGCCAGCAGCCAAGAAGCGGGGGACAGATCTAACTATGGCTACACCTTC
V: TRBV19; size: many; D: NA; J: TRBJ1-4; length: 12; CDR3: CASGRAYEKLFF; DNA: TGTGCCAGTGGACGGGCTTACGAAAAACTGTTTTTT
V: TRBV6-1; size: NA; D: NA; J: TRBJ2-7; length: 17; CDR3: CASRTLSGLADSYEQYF; DNA: TGTGCCAGCAGGACTCTTAGTGGGCTAGCTGACTCCTACGAGCAGTACTTC
V: TRBV20-1; size: many; D: NA; J: TRBJ2-2; length: 15; CDR3: CSARGRRDFGGELFF; DNA: TGCAGTGCTAGAGGCAGGAGGGATTTCGGCGGGGAGCTGTTTTTT
V: TRBV30; size: NA; D: NA; J: TRBJ2-6; length: 16; CDR3: CAWSLAISSGANVLTF; DNA: TGTGCCTGGAGTTTGGCAATAAGCTCTGGGGCCAACGTCCTGACTTTC
V: TRBV11-2; size: few; D: TRBD2; J: TRBJ2-1; length: 16; CDR3: CASTPVSGASYNEQFF; DNA: TGTGCCAGCACCCCCGTTAGCGGGGCCTCCTACAATGAGCAGTTCTTC
V: TRBV5-1; size: NA; D: TRBD1; J: TRBJ1-2; length: 13; CDR3: CASTLGQGGSYTF; DNA: TGCGCCAGCACCCTGGGACAGGGCGGAAGCTACACCTTC
V: TRBV20-1; size: NA; D: TRBD2; J: TRBJ2-7; length: 13; CDR3: CSAYREVSYEQYF; DNA: TGCAGTGCCTATCGGGAGGTCTCCTACGAGCAGTACTTC
V: TRBV11-2; size: few; D: NA; J: TRBJ2-7; length: 15; CDR3: CASSYQGTPPFEQYF; DNA: TGTGCCAGCAGCTACCAGGGTACCCCTCCCTTCGAGCAGTACTTC
V: TRBV5-4; size: NA; D: TRBD2; J: TRBJ2-5; length: 15; CDR3: CASSLDGSGRETQYF; DNA: TGTGCCAGCAGCTTGGACGGGAGCGGGAGAGAGACCCAGTACTTC
V: TRBV15; size: few; D: TRBD1; J: TRBJ1-1; length: 13; CDR3: CATSRDRYTEAFF; DNA: TGTGCCACCAGCCGGGACAGATACACTGAAGCTTTCTTT
V: TRBV27; size: large; D: NA; J: TRBJ2-7; length: 14; CDR3: CASSFLSSGYEQYF; DNA: TGTGCCAGCAGTTTCTTATCATCTGGCTACGAGCAGTACTTC
V: TRBV7-9; size: many; D: TRBD2; J: TRBJ2-1; length: 15; CDR3: CASSLELAGEDEQFF; DNA: TGTGCCAGCAGCTTAGAATTAGCGGGAGAGGATGAGCAGTTCTTC
V: TRBV7-8; size: medium-sized; D: NA; J: TRBJ1-2; length: 15; CDR3: CASSLTLTTNYGYTF; DNA: TGTGCCAGCAGCTTAACGTTAACCACCAACTATGGCTACACCTTC
V: TRBV2; size: few; D: NA; J: TRBJ1-2; length: 14; CDR3: CAGRRALNLYGYTF; DNA: TGTGCCGGCCGGCGTGCCCTTAACTTGTATGGCTACACCTTC
V: TRBV28; size: few; D: NA; J: TRBJ1-2; length: 12; CDR3: CAAPLDYYGYTF; DNA: TGTGCCGCTCCACTCGACTACTATGGCTACACCTTC
V: TRBV9; size: NA; D: TRBD1; J: TRBJ2-7; length: 14; CDR3: CASSGTGSTYEQYF; DNA: TGTGCCAGCAGCGGGACAGGGAGTACCTACGAGCAGTACTTC
V: TRBV5-4; size: NA; D: TRBD1; J: TRBJ1-1; length: 14; CDR3: CASSLGQGAHKVFF; DNA: TGTGCCAGCAGCTTGGGGCAGGGGGCGCATAAAGTTTTCTTT
V: TRBV7-3; size: once; D: TRBD2; J: TRBJ2-5; length: 15; CDR3: CASSFSGGMGETQYF; DNA: TGTGCCAGCAGCTTTAGCGGGGGGATGGGAGAGACCCAGTACTTC